This T cell receptor beta chain was retrieved from a study of blood T cell repertoires in COVID-19. The repertoire was sequenced with immunoSEQ multiplex PCR; TCRdb's copy has only in-frame clones and lacks some. The table records around 99,000 clones, roughly 80% of them present only once. The CDR3 totals 14 residues. The trim removed 4 bases at V and 7 bases at J, leaving 8 bases unmatched. Germline CDR1 SQVTM, CDR2 ANQGSEA. This clonotype was obtained from a human donor in a cohort sampled during active or convalescent COVID-19. The sample consisted of peripheral blood. The V and J genes are TRBV29-1 and TRBJ2-1; 9 nucleotides align to TRBD1. The CDR3 spells CSVGRTGVVNEQFF. The CDR3 DNA sequence: TGCAGCGTTGGCAGGACAGGGGTTGTGAATGAGCAGTTCTTC.